The following is a T cell receptor (beta chain) sequence with its context. Its cognate antigen is unknown. The CDR3 is made up of 17 amino acids. The junction had 13 bases not matched to a gene; V was cut back by 4 bases and J by 2 bases. CDR1 is SQVTM and CDR2 is ANQGSEA in the germline V gene. Method: immunoSEQ multiplex PCR; TCRdb's copy keeps in-frame clones and lacks some. This table holds around 580,000 clones, 98% found once. This entry belongs to a study of shared clonotypes between healthy human individuals. General study findings and limits: Sorted-subset sequencing was shown by rarefaction to be incomplete despite large depth.

CD45RO-negative, CCR7-positively selected cells formed the naive CD8 fraction, excluding terminally differentiated effector memory CD45RA+ cells. This clonotype originated in a man aged 25 to 45 in good health. V usage is TRBV29-1 and J usage is TRBJ2-1; 8 bases map to TRBD2. Material: naive CD8+ T cells sorted from blood. The CDR3: CSVVGLRTSSTYNEQFF. In nucleotides, the CDR3 is TGCAGCGTTGTAGGCCTGAGGACTAGCAGCACCTACAATGAGCAGTTCTTC.